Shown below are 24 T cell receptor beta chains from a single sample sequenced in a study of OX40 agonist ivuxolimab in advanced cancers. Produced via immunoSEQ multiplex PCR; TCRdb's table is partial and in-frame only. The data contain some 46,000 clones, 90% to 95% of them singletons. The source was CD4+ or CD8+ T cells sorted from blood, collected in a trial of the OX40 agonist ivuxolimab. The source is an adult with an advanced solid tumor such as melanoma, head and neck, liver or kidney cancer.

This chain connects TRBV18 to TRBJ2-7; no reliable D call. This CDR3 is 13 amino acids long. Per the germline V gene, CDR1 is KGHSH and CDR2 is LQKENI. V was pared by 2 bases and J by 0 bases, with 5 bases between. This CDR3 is CASSPGDSYEQYF. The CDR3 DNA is TGTGCCAGCTCACCAGGGGACTCCTACGAGCAGTACTTC.

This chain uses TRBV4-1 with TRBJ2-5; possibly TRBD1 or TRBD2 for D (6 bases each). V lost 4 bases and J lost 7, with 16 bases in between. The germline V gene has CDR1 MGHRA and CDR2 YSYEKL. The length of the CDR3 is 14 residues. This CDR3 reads CASSPDRGVWTQYF. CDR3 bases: TGCGCCAGCAGCCCCGATAGGGGGGTCTGGACCCAGTACTTC.

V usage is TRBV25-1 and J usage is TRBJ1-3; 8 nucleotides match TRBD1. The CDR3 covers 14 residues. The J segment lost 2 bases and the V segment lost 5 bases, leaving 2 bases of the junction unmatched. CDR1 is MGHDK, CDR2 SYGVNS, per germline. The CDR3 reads CASSRTGTGNTIYF. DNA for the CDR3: TGTGCCAGCAGTCGGACAGGGACTGGAAACACCATATATTTT.

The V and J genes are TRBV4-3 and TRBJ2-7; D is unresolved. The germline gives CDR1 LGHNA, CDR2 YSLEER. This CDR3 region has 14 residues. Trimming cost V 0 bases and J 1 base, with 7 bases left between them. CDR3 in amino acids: CASSQDWGSYEQYF. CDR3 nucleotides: TGCGCCAGCAGCCAAGATTGGGGATCCTACGAGCAGTACTTC.

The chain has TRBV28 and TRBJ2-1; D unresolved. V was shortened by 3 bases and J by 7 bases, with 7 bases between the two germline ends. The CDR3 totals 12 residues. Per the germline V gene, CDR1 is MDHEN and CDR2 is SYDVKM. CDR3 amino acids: CASSFSGNEQFF. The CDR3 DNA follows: TGTGCCAGCAGTTTTTCAGGAAATGAGCAGTTCTTC.

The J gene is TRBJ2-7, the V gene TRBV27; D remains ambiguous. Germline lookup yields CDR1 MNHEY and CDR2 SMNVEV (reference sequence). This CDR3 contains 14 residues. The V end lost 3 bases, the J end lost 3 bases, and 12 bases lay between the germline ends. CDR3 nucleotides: TGTGCCAGCAGTTTGGCAGCCTCCCGCTACGAGCAGTACTTC. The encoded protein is CASSLAASRYEQYF.

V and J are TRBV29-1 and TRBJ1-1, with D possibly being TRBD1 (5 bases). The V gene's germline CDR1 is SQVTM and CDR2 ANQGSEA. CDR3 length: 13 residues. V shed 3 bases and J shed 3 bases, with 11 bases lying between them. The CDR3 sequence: CSVDPSGDTEAFF. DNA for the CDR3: TGCAGCGTTGACCCCTCGGGGGACACTGAAGCTTTCTTT.

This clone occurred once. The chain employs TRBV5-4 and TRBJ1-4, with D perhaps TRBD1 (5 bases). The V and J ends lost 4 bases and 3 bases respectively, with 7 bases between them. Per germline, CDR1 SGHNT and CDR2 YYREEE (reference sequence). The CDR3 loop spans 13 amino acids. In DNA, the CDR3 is TGTGCCAGCAGCCCGGGGCCTAATGAAAAACTGTTTTTT. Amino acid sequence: CASSPGPNEKLFF.

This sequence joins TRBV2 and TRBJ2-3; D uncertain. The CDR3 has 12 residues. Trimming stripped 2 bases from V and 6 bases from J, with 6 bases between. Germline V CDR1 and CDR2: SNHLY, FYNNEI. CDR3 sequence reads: CASSEFRDTQYF. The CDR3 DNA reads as TGTGCCAGCAGTGAATTCCGCGATACGCAGTATTTT.

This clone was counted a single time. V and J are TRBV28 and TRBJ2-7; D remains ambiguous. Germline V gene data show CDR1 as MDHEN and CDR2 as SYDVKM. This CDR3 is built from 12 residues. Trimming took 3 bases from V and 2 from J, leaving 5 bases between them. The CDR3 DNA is TGTGCCAGCAGTTTCCCCGCCTACGAGCAGTACTTC. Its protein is CASSFPAYEQYF.

CDR3 sequence reads: CASSTGTGYNEQFF. The CDR3 nucleotides read TGCGCCAGCAGCACCGGGACAGGATACAATGAGCAGTTCTTC. This sequence joins TRBV5-1 and TRBJ2-1; 8 positions agree with TRBD1. The J segment lost 4 bases and the V segment lost 4 bases, leaving 4 bases of the junction unmatched. Germline lookup yields CDR1 SGHRS and CDR2 YFSETQ. The CDR3 length is 14 residues.

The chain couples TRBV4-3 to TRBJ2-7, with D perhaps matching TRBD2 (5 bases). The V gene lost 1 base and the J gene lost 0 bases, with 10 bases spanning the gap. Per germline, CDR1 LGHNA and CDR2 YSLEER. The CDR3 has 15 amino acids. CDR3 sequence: CASSQGLAGSYEQYF. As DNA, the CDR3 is TGCGCCAGCAGCCAAGGCCTTGCGGGCTCCTACGAGCAGTACTTC.

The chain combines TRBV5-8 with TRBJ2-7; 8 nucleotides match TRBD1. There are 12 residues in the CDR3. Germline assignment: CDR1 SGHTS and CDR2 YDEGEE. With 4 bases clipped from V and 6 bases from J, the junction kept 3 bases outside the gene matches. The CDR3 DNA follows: TGTGCCAGCAGCATTGGACAGGGCGAGCAGTACTTC. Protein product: CASSIGQGEQYF. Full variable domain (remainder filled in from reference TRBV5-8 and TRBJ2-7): EAGVTQSPTHLIKTRGQQATLRCSPISGHTSVYWYQQALGLGLQFLLWYDEGEERNRGNFPPRFSGRQFPNYSSELNVNALELEDSALYLCASSIGQGEQYFGPGTRLTVT.

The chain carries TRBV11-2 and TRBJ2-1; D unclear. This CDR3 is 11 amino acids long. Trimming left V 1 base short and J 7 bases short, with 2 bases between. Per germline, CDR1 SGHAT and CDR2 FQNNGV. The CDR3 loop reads CASSLGNEQFF. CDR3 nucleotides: TGTGCCAGCAGCTTAGGAAATGAGCAGTTCTTC.

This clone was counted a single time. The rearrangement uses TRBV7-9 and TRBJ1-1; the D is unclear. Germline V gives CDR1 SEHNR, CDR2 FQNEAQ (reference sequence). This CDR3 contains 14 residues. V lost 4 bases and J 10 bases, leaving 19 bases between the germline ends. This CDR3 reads CASSSGLRERSAFF. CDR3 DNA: TGTGCCAGCAGCTCGGGCCTGAGAGAGAGGTCAGCTTTCTTT.

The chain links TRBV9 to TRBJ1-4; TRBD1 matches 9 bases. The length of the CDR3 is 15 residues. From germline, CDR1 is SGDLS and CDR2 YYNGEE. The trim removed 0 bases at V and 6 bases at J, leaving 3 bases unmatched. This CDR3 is CASSVEGQGDEKLFF. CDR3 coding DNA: TGTGCCAGCAGCGTAGAGGGACAGGGCGATGAAAAACTGTTTTTT.

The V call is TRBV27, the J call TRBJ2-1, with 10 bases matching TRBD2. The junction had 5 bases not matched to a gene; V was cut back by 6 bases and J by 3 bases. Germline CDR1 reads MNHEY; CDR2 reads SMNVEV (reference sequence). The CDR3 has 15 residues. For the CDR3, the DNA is TGTGCCAGCAGCCCCGGACTAGCGGTCTACAATGAGCAGTTCTTC. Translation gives CASSPGLAVYNEQFF.

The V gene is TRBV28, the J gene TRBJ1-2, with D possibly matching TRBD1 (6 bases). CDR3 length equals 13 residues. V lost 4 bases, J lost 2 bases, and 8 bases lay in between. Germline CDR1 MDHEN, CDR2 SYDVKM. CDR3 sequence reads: CASSYGQNYGYTF. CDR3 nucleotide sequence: TGTGCCAGCAGTTATGGACAGAACTATGGCTACACCTTC.

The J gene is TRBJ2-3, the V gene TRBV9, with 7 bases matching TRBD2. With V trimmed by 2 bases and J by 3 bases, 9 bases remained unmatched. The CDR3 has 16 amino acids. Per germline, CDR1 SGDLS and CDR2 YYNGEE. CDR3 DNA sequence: TGTGCCAGCAGCGTCGAATCCGGGACTATAACAGATACGCAGTATTTT. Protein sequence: CASSVESGTITDTQYF.

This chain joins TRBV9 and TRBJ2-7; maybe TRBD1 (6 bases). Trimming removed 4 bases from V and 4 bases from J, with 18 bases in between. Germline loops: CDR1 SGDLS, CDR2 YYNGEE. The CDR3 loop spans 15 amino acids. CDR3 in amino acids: CASSPTLGQIYEQYF. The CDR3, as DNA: TGTGCCAGCAGCCCTACCCTCGGACAGATATACGAGCAGTACTTC.

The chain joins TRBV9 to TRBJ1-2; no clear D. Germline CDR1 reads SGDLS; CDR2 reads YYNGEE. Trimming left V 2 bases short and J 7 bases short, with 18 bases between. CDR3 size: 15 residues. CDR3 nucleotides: TGTGCCAGCAGCGTTGGCATCATCTCCCGAGGTGGCTACACCTTC. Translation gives CASSVGIISRGGYTF.

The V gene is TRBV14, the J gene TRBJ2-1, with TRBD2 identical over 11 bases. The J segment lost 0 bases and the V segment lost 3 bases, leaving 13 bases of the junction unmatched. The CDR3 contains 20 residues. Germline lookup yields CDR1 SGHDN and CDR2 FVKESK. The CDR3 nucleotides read TGTGCCAGCAGCCACCCCTGGGAGGTAGCGGGAGGGCACTCCTACAATGAGCAGTTCTTC. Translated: CASSHPWEVAGGHSYNEQFF.

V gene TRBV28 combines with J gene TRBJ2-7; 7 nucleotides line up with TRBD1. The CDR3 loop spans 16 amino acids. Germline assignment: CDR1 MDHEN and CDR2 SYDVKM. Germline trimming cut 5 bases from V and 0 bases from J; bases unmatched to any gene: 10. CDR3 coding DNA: TGTGCCAGCAGTGACACCGGGACAGCGAGCTCCTACGAGCAGTACTTC. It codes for CASSDTGTASSYEQYF.

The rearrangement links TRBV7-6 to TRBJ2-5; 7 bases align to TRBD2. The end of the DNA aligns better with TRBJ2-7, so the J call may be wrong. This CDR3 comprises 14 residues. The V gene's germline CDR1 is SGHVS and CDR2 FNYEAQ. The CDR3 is CASSLGGGPNEQYF. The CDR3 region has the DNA TGTGCCAGCAGCTTAGGGGGAGGGCCCAACGAGCAGTACTTC.